These T cell receptor beta chains were read from a single sample in a study of yellow fever vaccine responses in identical twins. Via MiXCR, TCRdb re-called the RT-PCR reads, giving one row per CDR3 protein. The sample records about 19,000 distinct CDR3 sequences, less than 75% being singletons. This sample comprised T cells from blood (PBMCs), unsorted or a sorted subset (not recorded which), obtained before or after yellow fever vaccination (not recorded which). These receptor sequences come from a woman younger than 35 who received the yellow fever vaccine. Both conserved end residues are part of each CDR3. The order of the fields is V gene, clone size, J gene, D gene, CDR3 DNA, CDR3 protein. A D gene is named only where the DNA matches it firmly. Rows may omit the clone size; those that give it use once, few, many or a size class.

TRBV25-1,few,TRBJ1-6,.,TGTGCCAGCAGTGGGGCAGGTCTGGTTTCACCCCTCCACTTT,CASSGAGLVSPLHF
TRBV29-1,large,TRBJ2-7,.,TGCAGCGTTGATTCTGGAGATTACGAGCAGTACTTC,CSVDSGDYEQYF
TRBV2,.,TRBJ2-7,.,TGTGCCAGCAGCACCGTTGGGAGAGTATACGAGCAGTACTTC,CASSTVGRVYEQYF
TRBV7-9,few,TRBJ2-7,.,TGTGCCAGCAGCTTAGCGTCGGGGAGAGGTATCTACGAGCAGTACTTC,CASSLASGRGIYEQYF
TRBV4-1,once,TRBJ2-3,.,TGCGCCAGCGGACACCGCACAGATACGCAGTATTTT,CASGHRTDTQYF
TRBV18,.,TRBJ2-5,.,TGTGCCAGCTCACCACCGGGAGGTTTGGAGACCCAGTACTTC,CASSPPGGLETQYF
TRBV7-2,.,TRBJ2-5,.,TGTGCCAGCAGTTTACCGACATGGGTGTACCAAGAGACCCAGTACTTC,CASSLPTWVYQETQYF
TRBV27,.,TRBJ2-7,.,TGTGCCAGCAGTTTATCGTCGCGGGTATCCTACGAGCAGTACTTC,CASSLSSRVSYEQYF
TRBV12-3/TRBV12-4,.,TRBJ2-1,TRBD1,TGTGCCAGCAGTTCCCCAGGGGGTGAGCAGTTCTTC,CASSSPGGEQFF
TRBV20-1,.,TRBJ2-1,.,TGCAGTGCTAGATCACCCCCATTTTACGAGCAGTTCTTC,CSARSPPFYEQFF
TRBV7-6,.,TRBJ1-4,TRBD1,TGTGCCAGCAGCTTACACAGGGGAACTAATGAAAAACTGTTTTTT,CASSLHRGTNEKLFF
TRBV28,once,TRBJ1-5,.,TGTGCCAGCAGCCCTCCGACAGCGAGTCAGCCCCAGCATTTT,CASSPPTASQPQHF
TRBV7-3,.,TRBJ2-7,.,TGTGCCAGCAGCTTGTCGAAAACCTACGAGCAGTACTTC,CASSLSKTYEQYF
TRBV11-2,.,TRBJ1-1,.,TGTGCCAGCAGCTTAGATCGTTGGGGGGAGTACACTGAAGCTTTCTTT,CASSLDRWGEYTEAFF
TRBV13,.,TRBJ2-3,.,TGTGCCAGCAGCATAAATCGGGACACCTTACGGGATACGCAGTATTTT,CASSINRDTLRDTQYF
TRBV11-2,.,TRBJ2-1,.,TGTGCCAGCAGCTTAAATAGGGACTACAATGAGCAGTTCTTC,CASSLNRDYNEQFF
TRBV2,few,TRBJ2-1,TRBD1,TGTGCCAGCAGGGGACAGTACAATGAGCAGTTCTTC,CASRGQYNEQFF
TRBV11-3,few,TRBJ2-3,.,TGTGCCAGCAGCCTAGAGTACGAGGGGCCAGATACGCAGTATTTT,CASSLEYEGPDTQYF
TRBV11-1,.,TRBJ1-2,TRBD1,TGTGCCAGCAGCTTACCGAGAAGACAGGGAGATGGCTACACCTTC,CASSLPRRQGDGYTF
TRBV5-1,.,TRBJ1-1,TRBD1,TGCGCCAGCAGCTCAGGACAGGGCGGGATGAACACTGAAGCTTTCTTT,CASSSGQGGMNTEAFF
TRBV12-3/TRBV12-4,once,TRBJ2-3,.,TGTGCCAGCAGTTCGAGTGGGGTAATCACAGATACGCAGTATTTT,CASSSSGVITDTQYF
TRBV10-2,few,TRBJ1-6,.,TGCGCCAGCAGGGCGACCGGGACCAATTCACCCCTCCACTTT,CASRATGTNSPLHF